These T cell receptor beta chains were read from a single sample in a study of shared clonotypes between healthy human individuals. The repertoire was sequenced with immunoSEQ multiplex PCR; TCRdb's copy has only in-frame clones and lacks some. The data show 2 million to 3 million clones, 80% to 95% seen once. Sequencing was carried out using naive CD4+ T cells from PBMCs. These receptors all come from a man aged 18 to 29 in good health. Some clones in this sample may be carry-over from other donors' samples. Both conserved end residues are part of each CDR3. The D gene is left open where the match is weak. Not all rows give a size; the values are once, few, many and, for expanded clones, a class.

D,V,J,size,CDR3,DNA
NA,TRBV7-2,TRBJ2-7,NA,CASSLALGTAAEQYF,TGTGCCAGCAGCTTAGCTCTCGGCACCGCGGCTGAGCAGTACTTC
NA,TRBV11-2,TRBJ2-5,NA,CASSQGVRQETQYF,TGTGCCAGCAGCCAGGGTGTAAGGCAAGAGACCCAGTACTTC
TRBD1,TRBV5-1,TRBJ2-7,NA,CASQAGTGLTYEQYF,TGCGCCAGCCAGGCGGGGACAGGGTTAACCTACGAGCAGTACTTC
TRBD2,TRBV5-1,TRBJ2-7,NA,CASSFGGSWYEQYF,TGCGCCAGCAGCTTTGGCGGGAGCTGGTACGAGCAGTACTTC
TRBD1,TRBV6-5,TRBJ1-1,NA,CASSYEGTANTEAFF,TGTGCCAGCAGTTACGAGGGGACAGCGAACACTGAAGCTTTCTTT
NA,TRBV5-1,TRBJ2-5,once,CASSRSGSQETQYF,TGCGCCAGCAGCCGGTCAGGTTCCCAAGAGACCCAGTACTTC
NA,TRBV2,TRBJ2-1,NA,CASSQTYNEQFF,TGTGCCAGCAGCCAAACCTATAATGAGCAGTTCTTC
NA,TRBV11-2,TRBJ1-3,NA,CASSHLGIASGNTIYF,TGTGCCAGCAGCCACTTGGGGATCGCCTCTGGAAACACCATATATTTT
NA,TRBV27,TRBJ2-2,NA,CASSAPGAGTGELFF,TGTGCCAGCAGTGCCCCAGGGGCGGGTACCGGGGAGCTGTTTTTT
TRBD1,TRBV5-1,TRBJ1-2,NA,CASSEAPGTGNYGYTF,TGCGCCAGCAGCGAAGCCCCCGGGACAGGGAACTATGGCTACACCTTC
NA,TRBV28,TRBJ2-7,NA,CASSLPPRQGSYEQYF,TGTGCCAGCAGTTTACCCCCTCGGCAGGGTTCCTACGAGCAGTACTTC
NA,TRBV19,TRBJ2-7,NA,CASSIIRQGEVEQYF,TGTGCCAGTAGTATAATCCGGCAGGGTGAAGTGGAGCAGTACTTC
NA,TRBV9,TRBJ2-7,NA,CASSTQDHWGEQYF,TGTGCCAGCAGCACTCAGGACCATTGGGGGGAGCAGTACTTC
TRBD1,TRBV5-1,TRBJ2-1,NA,CASSLGQGARNEQFF,TGCGCCAGCAGCTTGGGTCAGGGGGCGAGAAATGAGCAGTTCTTC
NA,TRBV28,TRBJ2-5,NA,CASRDGGSHKETQYF,TGTGCCAGCAGGGATGGGGGCAGTCATAAAGAGACCCAGTACTTC
NA,TRBV7-2,TRBJ2-5,NA,CASFVGPPPHF,TGTGCCAGCTTTGTGGGCCCCCCGCCCCACTTC
NA,TRBV7-9,TRBJ2-1,NA,CASSLAPLNEQFF,TGTGCCAGCAGCTTAGCCCCCCTCAATGAGCAGTTCTTC
NA,TRBV7-9,TRBJ1-5,few,CAERGSKSNQPQHF,TGTGCCGAACGGGGTAGTAAGAGCAATCAGCCCCAGCATTTT
NA,TRBV28,TRBJ2-5,once,CASGGAETQYF,TGTGCTTCAGGGGGGGCAGAGACCCAGTACTTC
TRBD1,TRBV5-1,TRBJ2-3,NA,CASSTGPDTQYF,TGCGCCAGCTCGACAGGGCCAGATACGCAGTATTTT
NA,TRBV7-2,TRBJ2-5,NA,CASSLVAYRFDRGQYF,TGTGCCAGCAGCTTAGTAGCTTACAGGTTCGATCGAGGCCAGTACTTC
TRBD1,TRBV28,TRBJ1-1,NA,CASSQRDRDIPEAFF,TGTGCCAGCAGCCAGCGCGACAGGGATATCCCTGAAGCTTTCTTT
NA,TRBV28,TRBJ2-3,NA,CASSFLGDTQYF,TGTGCCAGCAGTTTCCTTGGGGATACGCAGTATTTT
TRBD2,TRBV18,TRBJ2-4,NA,CASREGGKNIQYF,TGTGCCAGCCGGGAGGGCGGCAAAAACATTCAGTACTTC
NA,TRBV4-1,TRBJ2-5,NA,CASSPHKLVQETQYF,TGCGCCAGCAGCCCCCATAAGTTAGTGCAAGAGACCCAGTACTTC
TRBD1,TRBV2,TRBJ2-5,NA,CASRSGTGKETQYF,TGTGCCAGCAGGTCCGGGACAGGGAAGGAGACCCAGTACTTC
TRBD1,TRBV2,TRBJ2-5,NA,CASSEERGQGAIETQYF,TGTGCCAGCAGTGAGGAGAGAGGACAGGGGGCCATAGAGACCCAGTACTTC
TRBD1,TRBV30,TRBJ1-2,NA,CASPDRANYGYTF,TGTGCCTCGCCGGACAGGGCCAACTATGGCTACACCTTC
NA,TRBV4-3,TRBJ2-5,NA,CASSQDMGTGVGAQYF,TGCGCCAGCAGCCAAGATATGGGGACTGGGGTGGGGGCCCAGTACTTC
TRBD2,TRBV7-9,TRBJ2-5,NA,CASSSGLAGGLYQETQYF,TGTGCCAGCAGCTCCGGACTAGCGGGAGGGTTGTACCAAGAGACCCAGTACTTC
TRBD2,TRBV5-4,TRBJ2-1,NA,CASSFLREHNEQFF,TGTGCCAGCAGCTTTTTGCGGGAGCACAATGAGCAGTTCTTC
TRBD1,TRBV28,TRBJ1-1,NA,CASRFGTGGNTEAFF,TGTGCCAGCAGGTTCGGGACAGGAGGGAACACTGAAGCTTTCTTT
TRBD1,TRBV6-1,TRBJ2-7,NA,CASSVTGTGNYEQYF,TGTGCCAGCAGTGTTACCGGGACAGGGAACTACGAGCAGTACTTC
NA,TRBV10-3,TRBJ2-3,NA,CAISIGLGTDTQYF,TGTGCCATCAGTATTGGTCTCGGCACAGATACGCAGTATTTT
TRBD2,TRBV28,TRBJ2-4,NA,CASLGGRVGADIQYF,TGTGCCAGCCTGGGCGGGAGGGTTGGTGCGGACATTCAGTACTTC
NA,TRBV29-1,TRBJ1-1,NA,CSVDYGVSTEAFF,TGCAGCGTTGACTACGGAGTTAGCACTGAAGCTTTCTTT
NA,TRBV7-3,TRBJ2-7,NA,CASSPELGLEGAYEQYF,TGTGCCAGCAGCCCCGAACTTGGACTGGAGGGCGCCTACGAGCAGTACTTC
TRBD2,TRBV7-2,TRBJ2-7,NA,CASSDRTSEGIEQYF,TGTGCCAGCAGCGACCGGACTAGCGAGGGGATCGAGCAGTACTTC
TRBD1,TRBV7-2,TRBJ2-2,NA,CASGWGQGALYNGELFF,TGTGCCAGCGGATGGGGACAGGGGGCGCTATATAACGGGGAGCTGTTTTTT
NA,TRBV5-1,TRBJ2-3,NA,CASSSSGLSTDTQYF,TGCGCCAGCAGCTCCTCGGGTTTGAGCACAGATACGCAGTATTTT
NA,TRBV9,TRBJ2-4,NA,CASSSRAIGGKNIQYF,TGTGCCAGCAGCAGCCGGGCCATAGGCGGCAAAAACATTCAGTACTTC
NA,TRBV28,TRBJ2-7,NA,CASSFWGPYEQYF,TGTGCCAGCAGTTTCTGGGGGCCCTACGAGCAGTACTTC
TRBD2,TRBV10-3,TRBJ2-1,NA,CAISDGTSSYNEQFF,TGTGCCATCAGCGACGGGACTAGCTCCTACAATGAGCAGTTCTTC
TRBD2,TRBV27,TRBJ2-1,NA,CATSSGLAGSSYNEQFF,TGTGCCACCAGTTCGGGCCTAGCGGGGAGCTCCTACAATGAGCAGTTCTTC
NA,TRBV9,TRBJ2-3,NA,CASSVDGSTDTQYF,TGTGCCAGCAGCGTAGATGGCAGCACAGATACGCAGTATTTT
NA,TRBV7-8,TRBJ2-7,NA,CASSSPGGYSSYEQYF,TGTGCCAGCTCCTCCCCGGGGGGCTATAGCTCCTACGAGCAGTACTTC
NA,TRBV5-6,TRBJ1-2,NA,CASKLGRGAGYGYTF,TGTGCCAGCAAGCTCGGGCGAGGGGCCGGCTATGGCTACACCTTC
NA,TRBV4-3,TRBJ1-2,NA,CASSLIRGDYGYTF,TGCGCCAGCAGCCTAATTAGGGGAGACTATGGCTACACCTTC
NA,TRBV19,TRBJ2-2,NA,CASHDLAGSPGELFF,TGTGCCAGTCACGACCTTGCGGGATCCCCCGGGGAGCTGTTTTTT
NA,TRBV5-6,TRBJ2-5,NA,CASAKAQALYGETQYF,TGTGCCAGCGCCAAAGCCCAGGCCTTATACGGGGAGACCCAGTACTTC
NA,TRBV25-1,TRBJ2-7,once,CASTQAGRSYEQYF,TGTGCCAGCACCCAGGCAGGACGCTCCTACGAGCAGTACTTC